Shown below are 28 T cell receptor beta chains from a single sample sequenced in a study of early T cells in non-severe SARS-CoV-2 infection. From the 5' RACE reads, TCRdb called clonotypes with MiXCR, one entry per CDR3 protein. The sample records 68,000 or so distinct CDR3 sequences, 12% being singletons. The sequenced sample was whole blood. These TCRs come from an adult who was a healthcare worker with PCR-confirmed SARS-CoV-2 infection or an uninfected control (not recorded which).

This clonotype was seen more than once but under ten times. The chain couples TRBV12-3 or TRBV12-4 to TRBJ2-5; 13 positions agree with TRBD2. The CDR3 sequence is 15 residues long. Germline trimming cut 5 bases from V and 4 bases from J; bases unmatched to any gene: 4. CDR3 coding DNA: TGTGCCAGCAGTCGACTAGCGGGGGGTCCAGAGACCCAGTACTTC. Its translation is CASSRLAGGPETQYF.

The chain combines TRBV20-1 with TRBJ2-5, with 7 nucleotides matching TRBD2. The CDR3 spans 13 residues. Losses at the gene ends were 6 bases for V and 5 bases for J; bases not matched to a gene: 9. Germline assignment: CDR1 DFQATT and CDR2 SNEGSKA (reference sequence). CDR3 loop: CSADRDYGETQYF. The DNA of the CDR3 is TGCAGTGCCGACCGGGACTATGGGGAGACCCAGTACTTC.

The chain combines TRBV13 with TRBJ2-5, with D tentatively TRBD1 (8 bases). CDR3 length equals 17 residues. V lost 5 bases, J lost 5 bases, and 24 bases lay in between. The V gene's germline CDR1 is PRHDT and CDR2 FYEKMQ (reference sequence). This CDR3 reads CASSPRGLTGGSETQYF. CDR3 DNA sequence: TGTGCCAGCAGCCCACGGGGACTAACAGGGGGATCGGAGACCCAGTACTTC.

This clonotype was seen only a few times. The chain recombines TRBV7-8 with TRBJ2-1, with a weak D call TRBD1 (5 bases). Germline assignment: CDR1 SGHVS and CDR2 FQNEAQ. The CDR3 runs to 16 residues. V lost 2 bases, J lost 0 bases, and 11 bases lay in between. The chain's CDR3 is CASSLPGHSSYNEQFF. CDR3 DNA sequence: TGTGCCAGCAGCTTACCCGGACACAGCTCCTACAATGAGCAGTTCTTC.

This clonotype was detected only a few times. V usage is TRBV6-1 and J usage is TRBJ1-2; D is uncertain. The CDR3 covers 14 residues. Germline loops: CDR1 MNHNS, CDR2 SASEGT. V was shortened by 6 bases and J by 4 bases, with 15 bases between the two germline ends. The CDR3 DNA reads TGTGCCAGCAGCCCCGCCAGGCGCTCCTATGGCTACACCTTC. It specifies CASSPARRSYGYTF.

The sample holds a few counts of this clonotype. CDR3 in DNA: TGTGCTAGTGCCCTGGGGGCGAGGGGCACTGAAGCTTTCTTT. This codes for CASALGARGTEAFF. J is TRBJ1-1 and V is TRBV12-5; D perhaps matches TRBD1 (6 bases). Between the trimmed V and J ends, which lost 7 bases and 4 bases, there was a span of 16 bases. This CDR3 is 14 amino acids long. Germline lookup yields CDR1 LGHNT and CDR2 FRNRAP. The full variable domain, its missing parts supplied by reference TRBV12-5 and TRBJ1-1, is DARVTQTPRHKVTEMGQEVTMRCQPILGHNTVFWYRQTMMQGLELLAYFRNRAPLDDSGMPKDRFSAEMPDATLATLKIQPSEPRDSAVYFCASALGARGTEAFFGQGTRLTVV.

There are a few counts of this clonotype. The chain uses TRBV5-1 and TRBJ1-1, with D unresolved. In germline, CDR1 is SGHRS, CDR2 YFSETQ. The length of the CDR3 is 14 residues. The V end lost 0 bases, the J end lost 5 bases, and 11 bases lay between the germline ends. The CDR3 spells CASSLGVVGTEAFF. The CDR3 DNA sequence: TGCGCCAGCAGCTTGGGGGTGGTAGGGACTGAAGCTTTCTTT.

The chain couples TRBV7-3 to TRBJ2-2, with 7 bases that match TRBD2. Germline lookup yields CDR1 SGHTA and CDR2 FQGTGA. With V trimmed by 4 bases and J by 2 bases, 1 base remained unmatched. The CDR3 has 14 amino acids. The CDR3 DNA follows: TGTGCCAGCAGCTCTAGCGGAAACACCGGGGAGCTGTTTTTT. It encodes CASSSSGNTGELFF. Full variable domain (outside the CDR3, taken from reference TRBV7-3 and TRBJ2-2): GAGVSQTPSNKVTEKGKYVELRCDPISGHTALYWYRQSLGQGPEFLIYFQGTGAADDSGLPNDRFFAVRPEGSVSTLKIQRTERGDSAVYLCASSSSGNTGELFFGEGSRLTVL.

This clonotype showed up just a few times. The chain joins TRBV5-4 to TRBJ2-2; TRBD2 agrees at 11 bases. CDR1 and CDR2 from the germline V gene are SGHNT and YYREEE (reference sequence). The trim removed 4 bases at V and 5 bases at J, leaving 7 bases unmatched. CDR3 length: 16 residues. The CDR3 is CASSPSPSGGTGELFF. CDR3 bases: TGTGCCAGCAGCCCCTCTCCTAGCGGGGGGACCGGGGAGCTGTTTTTT.

Ten or more counts support this clonotype. The chain links TRBV6-1 to TRBJ1-5; TRBD1 matches 9 bases. The CDR3 spans 14 residues. V gave up 4 bases and J gave up 5 bases; unmatched junction bases: 3. The germline V gene has CDR1 MNHNS and CDR2 SASEGT. The CDR3 is CASSADRGYQPQHF. The CDR3, as DNA: TGTGCCAGCAGTGCGGACAGGGGATATCAGCCCCAGCATTTT.

This clonotype was observed a few times. This chain connects TRBV6-2 or TRBV6-3 to TRBJ1-1; no firm D call. V was trimmed by 7 bases and J by 0 bases, leaving 12 bases between them. This CDR3 region has 14 residues. CDR1 MNHEY and CDR2 SVGEGT come from the germline V gene. This chain's CDR3 is CASMRSPMNTEAFF. The CDR3 DNA is TGTGCCAGCATGCGCTCCCCTATGAACACTGAAGCTTTCTTT.

As DNA, the CDR3 is TGCGCCAGCAGCCAATTACGGGGGGCCTACAATGAGCAGTTCTTC. Translation: CASSQLRGAYNEQFF. The chain combines TRBV4-3 with TRBJ2-1; TRBD2 agrees at 7 bases. The CDR3 sequence is 15 residues long. Trimming removed 2 bases from V and 2 bases from J; junction bases left unmatched: 3. The germline CDR1 and CDR2 sequences are LGHNA and YSLEER.

The sample holds a few counts of this clonotype. V usage is TRBV7-9 and J usage is TRBJ1-3; unclear D gene. The CDR3 is made up of 15 amino acids. CDR1 and CDR2 (germline): SEHNR, FQNEAQ (reference sequence). Deletions cut 2 bases from V and 0 bases from J, with 8 bases between. CDR3: CASSLRGYSGNTIYF. CDR3 sequence (DNA): TGTGCCAGCAGCTTACGGGGTTACTCTGGAAACACCATATATTTT. Full variable domain (remainder filled in from reference TRBV7-9 and TRBJ1-3): DTGVSQNPRHKITKRGQNVTFRCDPISEHNRLYWYRQTLGQGPEFLTYFQNEAQLEKSRLLSDRFSAERPKGSFSTLEIQRTEQGDSAMYLCASSLRGYSGNTIYFGEGSWLTVV.

This clonotype was detected only a few times. V is TRBV25-1 and J is TRBJ2-1, with 7 nucleotides matching TRBD1. V dropped 6 bases and J dropped 1; count of bases not matched to a gene: 3. The CDR3 is made up of 14 amino acids. Germline V gene sequence: CDR1 MGHDK, CDR2 SYGVNS. CDR3 sequence reads: CASRGQLSYNEQFF. The CDR3 DNA reads as TGTGCCAGCAGGGGACAGCTTTCCTACAATGAGCAGTTCTTC.

The chain has TRBV4-3 and TRBJ2-3; a weak D match, TRBD2 (5 bases). Looked up from germline, CDR1 is LGHNA and CDR2 is YSLEER. This CDR3 region has 15 residues. With 2 bases removed from V and 0 bases from J, the gap between germline ends came to 9 bases. This chain's CDR3 is CASSQRGSSTDTQYF. For the CDR3, the DNA is TGCGCCAGCAGCCAACGCGGGTCCAGCACAGATACGCAGTATTTT.

There are many counts of this clonotype. The rearrangement links TRBV28 to TRBJ1-2; D not certain. Germline CDR1 reads MDHEN; CDR2 reads SYDVKM. Trimming stripped 2 bases from V and 4 bases from J, with 14 bases between. This CDR3 is built from 15 residues. The CDR3 nucleotides read TGTGCCAGCAGTTTAAGTCGACCCTCCAGCTATGGCTACACCTTC. Its translation is CASSLSRPSSYGYTF.

The V and J genes are TRBV18 and TRBJ1-1; 11 bases are a match to TRBD1. Germline CDR1 and CDR2: KGHSH and LQKENI. J gave up 5 bases and V 3 bases, and 5 bases lay outside the gene matches. This CDR3 spans 15 amino acids. The CDR3 sequence is CASSPRTGGETEAFF. The CDR3 bases are TGTGCCAGCTCACCCCGGACAGGGGGCGAGACTGAAGCTTTCTTT.

J is TRBJ1-1 and V is TRBV29-1; the match to TRBD1 covers 8 bases. The J segment lost 1 base and the V segment lost 6 bases, leaving 7 bases of the junction unmatched. The CDR3 length is 14 residues. Germline V gene lookup returns CDR1 SQVTM and CDR2 ANQGSEA. The CDR3 reads CSVNRGIQNTEAFF. The CDR3 nucleotides read TGCAGCGTGAACAGGGGGATACAGAACACTGAAGCTTTCTTT.

This clonotype was counted at least ten times. The chain is built from TRBV5-6 and TRBJ1-5, with D perhaps matching TRBD1 (5 bases). From germline, CDR1 is SGHDT and CDR2 YYEEEE. Deletions cut 6 bases from V and 2 bases from J, with 15 bases between. The length of the CDR3 is 15 residues. CDR3 nucleotides: TGTGCCAGCAAGGTCCAGGGTACGGGCAATCAGCCCCAGCATTTT. Its protein product is CASKVQGTGNQPQHF.

V gene TRBV6-2 or TRBV6-3 combines with J gene TRBJ2-7, with D hard to call. Germline V CDR1 and CDR2: MNHEY, SVGEGT. The ends were cut back, 6 bases at V and 0 bases at J, with 18 bases in the middle. There are 16 residues in the CDR3. The chain's CDR3 is CASSRPTTFPSYEQYF. The CDR3, as DNA: TGTGCCAGCAGCCGCCCTACTACTTTCCCCTCCTACGAGCAGTACTTC.

This clonotype was recorded many times. V is TRBV6-4 and J is TRBJ1-1, with D perhaps TRBD1 (6 bases). The length of the CDR3 is 16 residues. CDR1 and CDR2 from the germline V gene are MRHNA and SNTAGT. Trimming left V 6 bases short and J 3 bases short, with 20 bases between. In nucleotides, the CDR3 is TGTGCCAGCAGAGAGAGTGGTTGGGGGGGCTACACTGAAGCTTTCTTT. It encodes CASRESGWGGYTEAFF.

This clonotype appeared a few times. The genes are TRBV12-3 or TRBV12-4 and TRBJ2-5; weak D call: TRBD1 (5 bases). The CDR3 has 12 amino acids. The V end lost 7 bases, the J end lost 7 bases, and 13 bases lay between the germline ends. The CDR3 bases are TGTGCCAGCAATCAGGGTTGGGGGACCCAGTACTTC. Translated: CASNQGWGTQYF.

This clonotype was seen at least ten times. J is TRBJ2-7 and V is TRBV7-9; 11 nucleotides match TRBD1. V trimming: 5 bases; J trimming: 4 bases; junction bases outside the gene matches: 7. The germline V gene encodes CDR1 SEHNR and CDR2 FQNEAQ (reference sequence). The CDR3 covers 15 residues. The CDR3 DNA follows: TGTGCCAGCAGCCCGGGGACAGGGGGATGGTACGAGCAGTACTTC. Its protein product is CASSPGTGGWYEQYF.

By sample fraction, this clonotype is medium-sized. This chain connects TRBV27 to TRBJ2-1, with 8 bases identical to TRBD1. This CDR3 has 16 residues. Trimming at V came to 5 bases and at J to 8 bases, leaving 14 bases not matched to a gene. CDR1 is MNHEY, CDR2 SMNVEV, per germline (reference sequence). CDR3 sequence (DNA): TGTGCCAGCAGTCCCCTGACAGGGGCATTGCGCTATGAGCAGTTCTTC. As protein: CASSPLTGALRYEQFF.

The chain uses TRBV7-9 and TRBJ2-6; D uncertain. CDR3 length: 16 amino acids. V lost 4 bases to trimming and J lost 4 bases, with 14 bases between them. Germline lookup yields CDR1 SEHNR and CDR2 FQNEAQ (reference sequence). CDR3 sequence: CASSSYVSTGANVLTF. The CDR3 bases are TGTGCCAGCAGCTCGTACGTCTCAACGGGGGCCAACGTCCTGACTTTC.

Concerning this clonotype itself: A much bigger clone sits one base away, suggesting this may be a read error. The V and J genes are TRBV6-5 and TRBJ1-1; unclear D gene. Germline-derived CDR1 and CDR2 are MNHEY and SVGAGI. This CDR3 has 15 residues. CDR3 in amino acids: CASSYLWRGNTEASF. The CDR3 DNA is TGTGCCAGCAGTTACCTGTGGCGGGGAAACACTGAAGCTTCCTTT.

This clonotype appeared a few times. The chain links TRBV5-4 to TRBJ2-5; 11 positions match TRBD2. The J segment lost 5 bases and the V segment lost 4 bases, leaving 7 bases of the junction unmatched. From germline, CDR1 is SGHNT and CDR2 YYREEE (reference sequence). The CDR3 covers 15 residues. The CDR3 DNA sequence: TGTGCCAGCAGCCTGAGGACTAGCGGGCCGGAGACCCAGTACTTC. It codes for CASSLRTSGPETQYF. Full variable domain (remainder filled in from reference TRBV5-4 and TRBJ2-5): ETGVTQSPTHLIKTRGQQVTLRCSSQSGHNTVSWYQQALGQGPQFIFQYYREEENGRGNFPPRFSGLQFPNYSSELNVNALELDDSALYLCASSLRTSGPETQYFGPGTRLLVL.

The table lists this clonotype with many counts. The genes are TRBV20-1 and TRBJ2-1; D may be TRBD1 or TRBD2 (6 bases each). The length of the CDR3 is 13 residues. Trimming shortened V by 0 bases and J by 6 bases, and 9 bases separated the two germline ends. From germline, CDR1 is DFQATT and CDR2 SNEGSKA (reference sequence). CDR3 coding DNA: TGCAGTGCTAGAGATGGAGGGGGCAATGAGCAGTTCTTC. This encodes CSARDGGGNEQFF.